The next 29 T cell receptor beta chains were all read from a single sample in a study of blood T cell repertoires in COVID-19 (dated by TCRdb to about 2020). Libraries were made using the immunoSEQ multiplex PCR assay. The table comes from immuneACCESS by way of TCRdb, which keeps in-frame sequences with V and J called. Part of the clones is missing from these tables; in studies checked, under half for an unresolved V gene and the rest for unknown reasons. In this sample the table shows 200,000 or so clones, 80% to 90% of which occur a single time. The ten biggest clones cover under 2.5% of the sample. Sequenced: PBMCs or T cells enriched from blood (not recorded which). All receptors derive from a woman between 35 and 50 years old with acute COVID-19.

The chain recombines TRBV7-2 with TRBJ2-5, with TRBD2 matching 9 bases. Germline loops: CDR1 SGHTA, CDR2 FQGNSA. The CDR3 extends over 16 amino acids. V was clipped by 1 base and J by 4 bases; unmatched bases: 7. The CDR3 DNA reads TGTGCCAGCAGCTTAGGAGTAGCGGGAGTAGGAGAGACCCAGTACTTC. Its protein is CASSLGVAGVGETQYF.

J is TRBJ2-1 and V is TRBV18; D is ambiguous. Between the trimmed V and J ends, which lost 1 base and 0 bases, there was a span of 7 bases. This CDR3 has 15 amino acids. Germline V CDR1 and CDR2: KGHSH, LQKENI. CDR3 region: CASSPLPSSYNEQFF. The DNA for the CDR3 is TGTGCCAGCTCACCACTTCCGAGCTCCTACAATGAGCAGTTCTTC.

This sequence joins TRBV5-6 and TRBJ1-2, with D unclear. The V end was cut by 6 bases, the J end by 4 bases, with 13 bases between. Germline lookup yields CDR1 SGHDT and CDR2 YYEEEE. CDR3 length equals 13 residues. CDR3 in DNA: TGTGCCAGCACAATGGCCACTAGCTATGGCTACACCTTC. This translates into CASTMATSYGYTF.

The chain combines TRBV5-5 with TRBJ1-2; TRBD1 matches 7 bases. The CDR3 extends over 16 amino acids. After removal of 2 bases from V and 3 bases from J, the junction contained 10 bases not matched to a gene. Germline loops: CDR1 SGHKS, CDR2 YYEKEE (reference sequence). In DNA form, the CDR3 reads TGTGCCAGCAGCTTCGTCGGCAGGGACAGATACTATGGCTACACCTTC. This codes for CASSFVGRDRYYGYTF. Full variable domain (remainder filled in from reference TRBV5-5 and TRBJ1-2): DAGVTQSPTHLIKTRGQQVTLRCSPISGHKSVSWYQQVLGQGPQFIFQYYEKEERGRGNFPDRFSARQFPNYSSELNVNALLLGDSALYLCASSFVGRDRYYGYTFGSGTRLTVV.

This rearrangement joins TRBV18 to TRBJ2-5; D may be TRBD1 (5 bases). Trimming removed 6 bases from V and 2 bases from J, with 10 bases in between. The CDR3 is made up of 13 amino acids. In germline, CDR1 is KGHSH, CDR2 LQKENI. In nucleotides, the CDR3 is TGTGCCAGCTCCCTGACAGCTCAAGAGACCCAGTACTTC. Its protein is CASSLTAQETQYF.

V usage is TRBV12-3 or TRBV12-4 and J usage is TRBJ2-5, with a tentative D call TRBD1 (6 bases). The V end was cut by 1 base, the J end by 5 bases, with 8 bases between. The CDR3 is made up of 13 amino acids. The CDR3 protein is CASSLGGPETQYF. The CDR3 DNA is TGTGCCAGCAGTTTAGGGGGGCCCGAGACCCAGTACTTC.

This clone has more than one count but fewer than ten. J is TRBJ1-1 and V is TRBV19, with a tentative D call TRBD1 (5 bases). V lost 7 bases and J lost 0, with 12 bases in between. This CDR3 is built from 14 residues. CDR1 LNHDA and CDR2 SQIVND come from the germline V gene (reference sequence). CDR3 nucleotide sequence: TGTGCCAGTACGAAACAGGCCATGAACACTGAAGCTTTCTTT. Amino acids: CASTKQAMNTEAFF.

The V and J genes are TRBV6-5 and TRBJ2-7, with 7 bases fitting TRBD2. V lost 7 bases and J lost 5; bases outside the gene matches: 8. This CDR3 spans 13 amino acids. Germline CDR1 reads MNHEY; CDR2 reads SVGAGI. The CDR3 DNA reads as TGTGCCAGCACCCCGCGGGGGTTCCACGAGCAGTACTTC. This gives the protein CASTPRGFHEQYF.

The chain carries TRBV28 and TRBJ2-7; TRBD1 might be the D (6 bases). Trimming left V 2 bases short and J 4 bases short, with 15 bases between. CDR3 length equals 15 residues. The germline gives CDR1 MDHEN, CDR2 SYDVKM. The CDR3, as DNA: TGTGCCAGCAGTTTAAGGCAGGGGTTTAAGTACGAGCAGTACTTC. Translating gives CASSLRQGFKYEQYF. Supplemented by reference TRBV28 and TRBJ2-7, the full variable domain reads DVKVTQSSRYLVKRTGEKVFLECVQDMDHENMFWYRQDPGLGLRLIYFSYDVKMKEKGDIPEGYSVSREKKERFSLILESASTNQTSMYLCASSLRQGFKYEQYFGPGTRLTVT.

The DNA of the CDR3 is TGTGCCAGCCGGACAGACCAAGAGACCCAGTACTTC. Its translation is CASRTDQETQYF. This chain links TRBV12-3 or TRBV12-4 with TRBJ2-5, with D maybe TRBD1 (6 bases). V gave up 8 bases and J gave up 0 bases, with 7 bases separating them. The CDR3 contains 12 residues.

The V call is TRBV6-4, the J call TRBJ1-6, with a possible D match to TRBD1 (5 bases). The germline V and J ends were trimmed by 3 bases and 8 bases, with 11 bases remaining between them. The CDR3 is 14 amino acids. Looked up from germline, CDR1 is MRHNA and CDR2 is SNTAGT. The CDR3 coding sequence is TGTGCCAGCAGTGAACAGGAATGGGATTCACCCCTCCACTTT. This gives the protein CASSEQEWDSPLHF.

This chain connects TRBV12-3 or TRBV12-4 to TRBJ1-5, with D unclear. The CDR3 totals 13 residues. The V end lost 3 bases, the J end lost 15 bases, and 18 bases lay between the germline ends. The CDR3 spells CASSFSDDSVGHF. CDR3 bases: TGTGCCAGCAGTTTTTCCGACGACTCTGTCGGGCATTTT.

This chain joins TRBV7-2 and TRBJ2-3; TRBD2 agrees at 13 bases. This CDR3 comprises 18 residues. Germline-derived CDR1 and CDR2 are SGHTA and FQGNSA. V lost 0 bases to trimming and J lost 8 bases; unmatched junction nucleotides: 11. The CDR3, as DNA: TGTGCCAGCAGCTTAGCGTCGACCGGGACTAGCGGGATTGTTACGCAGTATTTT. Amino acids: CASSLASTGTSGIVTQYF.

The chain uses TRBV29-1 and TRBJ1-3, with TRBD1 identical over 11 bases. The CDR3 is 18 residues long. The germline gives CDR1 SQVTM, CDR2 ANQGSEA. J lost 4 bases, V lost 7 bases, and 18 bases had no gene match. This CDR3 reads CSATPAGQGAFTGNTIYF. CDR3 nucleotide sequence: TGCAGCGCCACGCCGGCCGGACAGGGGGCGTTTACGGGAAACACCATATATTTT.

This chain uses TRBV5-1 with TRBJ2-7; a weak D match, TRBD1 (6 bases). The CDR3 sequence is 13 residues long. Germline assignment: CDR1 SGHRS and CDR2 YFSETQ. Deletions cut 2 bases from V and 3 bases from J, with 9 bases between. The CDR3 DNA is TGCGCCAGCAGCTTCTCGGACAGCTACGAGCAGTACTTC. Its translation is CASSFSDSYEQYF.

This clone has only one observation. The rearrangement joins TRBV9 to TRBJ2-7; D is ambiguous. From germline, CDR1 is SGDLS and CDR2 YYNGEE. Trimming took 0 bases from V and 4 from J, leaving 14 bases between them. The length of the CDR3 is 15 residues. In DNA, the CDR3 is TGTGCCAGCAGCGTAGACTCAAGAGGTAGTTACGAGCAGTACTTC. It encodes CASSVDSRGSYEQYF.

A word on this clone: Other nucleotide sequences from this sample produce the same CDR3. The chain uses TRBV5-1 and TRBJ2-2; 9 bases fit TRBD2. Germline V CDR1 and CDR2: SGHRS, YFSETQ. The CDR3 loop spans 16 amino acids. The junction had 6 bases not matched to a gene; V was cut back by 0 bases and J by 6 bases. The CDR3 coding sequence is TGCGCCAGCAGCTTGGCGGGCGGGAGGGCCGCCGGGGAGCTGTTTTTT. Translated: CASSLAGGRAAGELFF.

This clone was recorded only once. V and J are TRBV25-1 and TRBJ2-1; D may be TRBD2 (5 bases). The germline gives CDR1 MGHDK, CDR2 SYGVNS. Trimming cost V 4 bases and J 0 bases, with 16 bases left between them. This CDR3 region has 17 residues. CDR3 bases: TGTGCCAGCAGTGGCCGGGGAGCGCCGGGCTCCTACAATGAGCAGTTCTTC. Translated, it gives CASSGRGAPGSYNEQFF.

The chain has TRBV6-5 and TRBJ1-2; D may be TRBD1 (5 bases). CDR3 size: 15 residues. CDR1 and CDR2 from the germline V gene are MNHEY and SVGAGI. Trimming left V 2 bases short and J 7 bases short, with 17 bases between. CDR3 DNA: TGTGCCAGCAGTTACGCACGGACCCTTAGGGGTGGCTACACCTTC. Protein product: CASSYARTLRGGYTF.

In DNA, the CDR3 is TGCGCCAGCAGCTTGGATGGCGGGTTGAACACCGGGGAGCTGTTTTTT. Its translation is CASSLDGGLNTGELFF. The genes are TRBV5-1 and TRBJ2-2, with D possibly TRBD2 on 5 matching bases. The germline CDR1 and CDR2 sequences are SGHRS and YFSETQ. Trimming pared 0 bases from V and 1 base from J, leaving 10 bases between. The length of the CDR3 is 16 residues.

This clone appeared a single time. The chain carries TRBV5-1 and TRBJ2-3; 7 bases line up with TRBD1. Losses at the gene ends were 4 bases for V and 2 bases for J; bases not matched to a gene: 10. CDR3 length: 16 residues. Germline CDR1 is SGHRS and CDR2 is YFSETQ. CDR3 amino acids: CASSQGRTGFTDTQYF. The CDR3 DNA reads TGCGCCAGCAGCCAAGGAAGGACAGGCTTCACAGATACGCAGTATTTT.

V gene TRBV4-3 combines with J gene TRBJ2-3, with D unclear. Trimming took 4 bases from V and 9 from J, leaving 23 bases between them. CDR1 and CDR2 (germline): LGHNA, YSLEER. There are 16 residues in the CDR3. The CDR3 DNA reads TGCGCCAGCAGCCCCCTCTTAAGATCCCCACTCAGGACGCAGTATTTT. This gives the protein CASSPLLRSPLRTQYF.

The rearrangement uses TRBV5-6 and TRBJ1-4; 8 bases fit TRBD1. The CDR3 totals 15 residues. From germline, CDR1 is SGHDT and CDR2 YYEEEE. V dropped 7 bases and J dropped 7; count of bases not matched to a gene: 12. The CDR3 spells CASEVTGESSEKLFF. In nucleotides, the CDR3 is TGTGCCAGCGAAGTGACAGGGGAGTCTAGTGAAAAACTGTTTTTT.

The J gene is TRBJ2-2, the V gene TRBV28, with 8 nucleotides matching TRBD1. CDR1 and CDR2 from the germline V gene are MDHEN and SYDVKM. J lost 4 bases, V lost 5 bases, and 6 bases had no gene match. The length of the CDR3 is 15 residues. The CDR3 spells CASSQSGGGTGELFF. The CDR3 DNA sequence: TGTGCCAGCAGTCAATCAGGGGGCGGCACCGGGGAGCTGTTTTTT.

The gene calls are TRBV7-8 and TRBJ1-5; D possibly corresponds to TRBD1 (6 bases). Trimming stripped 5 bases from V and 6 bases from J, with 17 bases between. Germline CDR1 is SGHVS and CDR2 is FQNEAQ. This CDR3 has 15 residues. DNA for the CDR3: TGTGCCAGCAGCCCCCCCCCGGGGGGCAGTCAGCCCCAGCATTTT. Protein sequence: CASSPPPGGSQPQHF.

This clone was observed a handful of times. V gene TRBV14 combines with J gene TRBJ2-2; D gene ambiguous. Germline V gene lookup returns CDR1 SGHDN and CDR2 FVKESK. With 4 bases removed from V and 0 bases from J, the gap between germline ends came to 3 bases. This CDR3 comprises 13 residues. CDR3 region: CASSLANTGELFF. Written as DNA, the CDR3 is TGTGCCAGCAGCCTAGCGAACACCGGGGAGCTGTTTTTT.

The chain carries TRBV27 and TRBJ1-1; TRBD1 aligns across 10 bases. This CDR3 region has 15 residues. The V segment lost 3 bases and the J segment 4 bases; nucleotides outside the gene matches: 5. CDR1 is MNHEY, CDR2 SMNVEV, per germline (reference sequence). The CDR3 DNA sequence: TGTGCCAGCAGTTTCCCGGGACAGGGGCCCACTGAAGCTTTCTTT. Protein sequence: CASSFPGQGPTEAFF.

The CDR3 sequence: CASSVPGGWTEAFF. DNA of the CDR3: TGCGCCAGCAGCGTCCCAGGGGGATGGACTGAAGCTTTCTTT. J is TRBJ1-1 and V is TRBV4-1; 7 bases map to TRBD1. Losses at the gene ends were 5 bases for V and 5 bases for J; bases not matched to a gene: 8. This CDR3 comprises 14 residues. Germline values: CDR1 MGHRA, CDR2 YSYEKL.

This clone was detected only a few times. The rearrangement links TRBV6-2 or TRBV6-3 to TRBJ1-1, with D possibly matching TRBD1 (5 bases). Trimming cost V 7 bases and J 2 bases, with 14 bases left between them. The CDR3 sequence is 14 residues long. CDR1 is MNHEY and CDR2 is SVGEGT in the germline V gene. The CDR3 DNA follows: TGTGCCAGCATCCCCGGCAGGGCCAACACTGAAGCTTTCTTT. Translating it yields CASIPGRANTEAFF.